The following is a T cell receptor (beta chain) sequence with its context. Its antigen is not known. The read halts 3 residues ahead of the CDR3 end, with the missing end drawn from the germline J gene. This record comes from a study of Tregs in tolerant kidney transplant recipients. Study-wide results and limits: Few patients were studied, so findings need validation in larger groups. The most relevant donor-specific Treg TCRbeta repertoire apparently came from expansion with activated donor B cells. No direct test of biological reproducibility was done here.

Assay: immunoSEQ multiplex PCR; the TCRdb copy retains only in-frame clones and omits some. The table gives roughly 15,000 clones; the top ten clones make up 3.5% of it. The V end lost 6 bases, the J end lost 5 bases, and 8 bases lay between the germline ends. CDR1 is KGHSH and CDR2 is LQKENI in the germline V gene. The CDR3 sequence is 11 residues long. Related graft donors supplied nonmyeloablative bone marrow transplants, and mixed chimerism was transient. Unstimulated Tregs (CD4+CD25+CD127-) and CD4+CD25- non-Tregs were sorted from PBMCs. The chain employs TRBV18 and TRBJ2-7; maybe TRBD2 (5 bases). This clonotype was obtained from a human patient who received a combined kidney and bone marrow transplant. Among the T cells, some may be from the graft donor. The sequences come from CD4+ T cells from blood (PBMCs), collected 12 months after the transplant. CDR3 region: CASSRGDEQYF. The CDR3 bases that were read are TGTGCCAGCTCCCGGGGAGACGAG.